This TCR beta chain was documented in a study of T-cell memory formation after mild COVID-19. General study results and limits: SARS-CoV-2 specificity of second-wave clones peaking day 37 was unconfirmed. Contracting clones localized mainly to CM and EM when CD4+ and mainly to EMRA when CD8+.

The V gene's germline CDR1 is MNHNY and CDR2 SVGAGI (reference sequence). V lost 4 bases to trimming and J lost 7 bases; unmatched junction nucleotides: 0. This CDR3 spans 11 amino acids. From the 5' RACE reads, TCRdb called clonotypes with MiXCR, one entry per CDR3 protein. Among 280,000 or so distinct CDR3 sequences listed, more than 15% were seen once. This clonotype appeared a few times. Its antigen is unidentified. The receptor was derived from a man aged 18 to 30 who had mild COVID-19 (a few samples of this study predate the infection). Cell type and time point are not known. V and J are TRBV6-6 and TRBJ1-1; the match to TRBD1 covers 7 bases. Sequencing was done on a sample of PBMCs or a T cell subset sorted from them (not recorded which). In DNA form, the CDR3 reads TGTGCCAGCAGTTGGACAGGTGAAGCTTTCTTT. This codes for CASSWTGEAFF.